The entry below gives a single TCR beta chain sequence along with its context. What it recognizes is unknown. TCRdb keeps only in-frame clones here, not all; method: immunoSEQ multiplex PCR. The sample has approximately 120,000 clones, about 88% seen once. The data were taken from a study of T cell responses to AZD1222 COVID-19 vaccine. Study overall: Doses given second, at about 4 or about 12 weeks, were pooled. Study-wide findings and caveats: Just 5 to 7 AZD1222 recipients tested seropositive at baseline. Receipt of two AZD1222 doses was followed by a rise in Spike-specific TCR breadth and depth. Sampling captured repertoires only after the peak T cell response.

The CDR3 sequence is 11 residues long. The germline V and J ends were trimmed by 4 bases and 1 base, with 4 bases remaining between them. Germline assignment: CDR1 GTSNPN and CDR2 SVGIG (reference sequence). The chain is built from TRBV30 and TRBJ2-5; D is ambiguous. The origin of this receptor is an adult in good health. The sequences come from peripheral blood, collected on day 0 of AZD1222 vaccination. The CDR3 loop reads CAWKAQETQYF. The CDR3, as DNA: TGTGCCTGGAAGGCCCAAGAGACCCAGTACTTC.